This TCR beta chain is drawn from a study of human T cells and chemical hapten exposure. As for the study in general: Investigators sensitized about 2 cm by about 2 cm of upper inner arm skin with 2% DPC. Patients additionally received therapeutic doses of diphenylcyclopropenone on the scalp once a week, and this continued throughout the approximately 24-week study.

Described time point: pre-sensitization, week 0. As for treatment: therapeutic diphenylcyclopropenone sensitization with weekly scalp DPC. TCRdb reanalysed the RACE reads using MiXCR and keeps one entry per CDR3 protein. This sample has about 380,000 distinct CDR3 sequences, with 4% to 6% found just once. V was shortened by 5 bases and J by 9 bases, with 23 bases between the two germline ends. The CDR3 is made up of 17 amino acids. Germline V gives CDR1 MNHEY, CDR2 SVGAGI. This chain uses TRBV6-5 with TRBJ1-6; maybe TRBD1 (5 bases). The sequence was obtained from a woman aged 45-59 years with alopecia areata. Some clones in this sample may be carry-over from other donors' samples. Material: whole blood, obtained in connection with sensitization to the hapten diphenylcyclopropenone (DPC). CDR3 sequence (DNA): TGTGCCAGCAGTCACACAGGTCTACCCCCCTCGCGTTCACCCCTCCACTTT. Its protein is CASSHTGLPPSRSPLHF.